This TCR beta chain was obtained from a study of blood T cell repertoires in COVID-19. CDR3 length: 14 amino acids. Germline V lookup: CDR1 WSHSY, CDR2 SAAADI. Unmatched junction bases numbered 3, after V lost 6 bases and J lost 2 bases. Libraries were prepared by immunoSEQ multiplex PCR; TCRdb keeps only in-frame clonotypes and omits some of them. The table lists roughly 250,000 clones, roughly 82% of them singletons. The source of this sequence is an elderly woman with active or convalescent COVID-19. The rearrangement uses TRBV10-2 and TRBJ2-2, with TRBD2 matching over 7 bases. Sequenced: peripheral blood. This CDR3 reads CASRLAVNTGELFF. CDR3 bases: TGCGCCAGCAGGCTAGCGGTAAACACCGGGGAGCTGTTTTTT.